Listed below are T cell receptor beta chains from one sample, sequenced in a study of early stage breast cancer tumors. Profiled with immunoSEQ multiplex PCR; TCRdb holds only in-frame clones, not every one. This table has tens of thousands of clones, 75% to 95% appearing once. The specimen sequenced was blood. Every receptor here comes from a person between 65 and 79 years old with breast cancer. The CDR3 runs from the conserved cysteine through the conserved F or W. Fields, in order: clone size, D gene, V gene, J gene, CDR3 protein. The D gene is left open where the match is weak. For some rows the clone size is stated as once, few or many, or as a class when expanded; others skip it.

.,.,TRBV2,TRBJ1-5,CASSFGPRGQPQHF
.,TRBD2,TRBV5-1,TRBJ2-2,CASSLAGSGRQTGELFF
.,.,TRBV5-1,TRBJ2-1,CASSLGDGAYNEQFF
.,.,TRBV6-1,TRBJ2-7,CASTPGVGSYEQYF
.,.,TRBV18,TRBJ2-7,CASSPETSYEQYF
once,TRBD1,TRBV28,TRBJ1-2,CASSDPSGGEGYGYTF
.,.,TRBV6-5,TRBJ1-1,CASSYSSSGGDTEAFF
.,.,TRBV19,TRBJ2-1,CASSISDSSYNEQFF
.,TRBD1,TRBV4-2,TRBJ2-7,CASSQAQGADEQYF
.,TRBD1,TRBV7-2,TRBJ1-1,CASSLVQGGNTEAFF
.,TRBD2,TRBV7-9,TRBJ2-2,CASSPPPRLATGELFF
.,TRBD1,TRBV7-2,TRBJ1-2,CASSKDRDYGYTF
.,TRBD2,TRBV10-3,TRBJ2-7,CAAGTSGGYYEQYF
.,TRBD1,TRBV30,TRBJ1-1,CAWSVYTGTVPNTEAFF
.,.,TRBV5-1,TRBJ1-2,CASSSGYGYTF
.,TRBD1,TRBV5-1,TRBJ1-5,CASSPGAWTGGNQPQHF
.,.,TRBV20-1,TRBJ2-7,CSGRRGYEQYF
.,.,TRBV5-1,TRBJ2-5,CASSLQETQYF
.,.,TRBV1,TRBJ2-5,CTSRRSGTSGRAVETQYF
few,.,TRBV14,TRBJ1-1,CASSQERYTEAFF
.,TRBD1,TRBV5-1,TRBJ1-1,CASSLAAGTGMSTEAFF
.,TRBD1,TRBV5-1,TRBJ1-1,CASSSRGLHTEAFF
.,.,TRBV10-3,TRBJ2-7,CAIRGLASDEQYF
once,TRBD1,TRBV9,TRBJ1-1,CASSTQETGARAEAFF
.,.,TRBV7-9,TRBJ2-2,CASSPNTGELFF
.,.,TRBV10-2,TRBJ2-2,CASSDGGGYTGELFF
.,TRBD2,TRBV5-4,TRBJ2-5,CASSSRTSGSRETQYF